These 28 T cell receptor beta chains share one sample of origin, sequenced in a study of monozygotic twins with inflammatory bowel disease. Reanalyzing the 5' RACE reads, TCRdb keeps one entry per CDR3 protein, without DNA. The sample yields around 410,000 distinct CDR3 sequences, of which the top ten take up 2% to 2.5%. Source material: blood. The receptors here all came from a human donor with ulcerative colitis or Crohn's disease, or a healthy co-twin of an affected twin (not recorded which).

The V and J genes are TRBV4-3 and TRBJ2-5; the D call of TRBD1 rests on TCRdb alone, since no DNA is present to check it. Germline CDR1 is LGHNA and CDR2 is YSLEER. There are 17 residues in the CDR3. CDR3 residues: CASSQYILQGAGETQYF.

The V gene is TRBV16, the J gene TRBJ2-7; TCRdb designates TRBD2, a call that cannot be tested without DNA. CDR1 is KGHSY, CDR2 FQNENV, per germline. The CDR3 totals 15 residues. The CDR3 loop is CASSQLADYSYEQYF.

This chain connects TRBV4-3 to TRBJ2-3; there is no DNA to check the TCRdb D call of TRBD2. CDR1 LGHNA and CDR2 YSLEER come from the germline V gene. The CDR3 runs 16 residues. CDR3 protein: CASSQKAGGSTDTQYF.

The rearrangement joins TRBV5-1 to TRBJ2-5. Germline V lookup: CDR1 SGHRS, CDR2 YFSETQ. The length of the CDR3 is 13 residues. The CDR3 spells CASSWRSQETQYF. Supplemented by reference TRBV5-1 and TRBJ2-5, the full variable domain reads KAGVTQTPRYLIKTRGQQVTLSCSPISGHRSVSWYQQTPGQGLQFLFEYFSETQRNKGNFPGRFSGRQFSNSRSEMNVSTLELGDSALYLCASSWRSQETQYFGPGTRLLVL.

The J gene is TRBJ2-1, the V gene TRBV5-1; TCRdb designates TRBD2, a call that cannot be tested without DNA. This CDR3 has 14 amino acids. Germline V gene data show CDR1 as SGHRS and CDR2 as YFSETQ. CDR3 residues: CASMTSGSYNEQFF.

The chain employs TRBV6-2 or TRBV6-3 and TRBJ2-1; TCRdb outputs TRBD2, but without DNA this stays unchecked. In germline, CDR1 is MNHEY, CDR2 SVGEGT. This CDR3 region has 19 residues. Here the CDR3 reads CASSYMGLAGSLKYNEQFF.

The gene calls are TRBV19 and TRBJ2-7; checking the TCRdb D call of TRBD1 is not possible without DNA. The CDR3 is 15 residues long. Germline V gene data show CDR1 as LNHDA and CDR2 as SQIVND (reference sequence). CDR3 sequence: CASRKGQNPSHEQYF.

The chain couples TRBV28 to TRBJ1-1. The germline V gene has CDR1 MDHEN and CDR2 SYDVKM. The CDR3 runs to 13 residues. CDR3 region: CASRSKMNTEAFF.

The chain joins TRBV20-1 to TRBJ2-2. Looked up from germline, CDR1 is DFQATT and CDR2 is SNEGSKA (reference sequence). The CDR3 covers 12 residues. The CDR3: CSASRETGELFF.

The rearrangement joins TRBV5-6 to TRBJ1-1; TCRdb lists TRBD1, though no DNA is available to test this call. The CDR3 totals 13 residues. Germline values: CDR1 SGHDT, CDR2 YYEEEE. CDR3 sequence reads: CASSLADRDRAFF. Full variable domain (rest looked up from reference TRBV5-6 and TRBJ1-1): DAGVTQSPTHLIKTRGQQVTLRCSPKSGHDTVSWYQQALGQGPQFIFQYYEEEERQRGNFPDRFSGHQFPNYSSELNVNALLLGDSALYLCASSLADRDRAFFGQGTRLTVV.

The chain carries TRBV4-3 and TRBJ2-7. The germline V gene encodes CDR1 LGHNA and CDR2 YSLEER. CDR3 length: 14 residues. The chain's CDR3 is CASSQGRVNYEQYF.

J is TRBJ2-1 and V is TRBV9; TCRdb returns TRBD2, unconfirmable since there is no DNA. Germline V CDR1 and CDR2: SGDLS, YYNGEE. The CDR3 is 15 residues long. This chain's CDR3 is CASSVVGEVNNEQFF.

The rearrangement links TRBV6-5 to TRBJ2-7; as DNA is missing, the TRBD2 call by TCRdb cannot be tested. CDR1 is MNHEY and CDR2 is SVGAGI in the germline V gene. CDR3 length equals 17 residues. The CDR3 sequence: CASSYAPLSGRRYEQYF.

This chain joins TRBV15 and TRBJ2-2; no DNA is available, so the TRBD1 call from TCRdb remains unchecked. Germline CDR1 is LNHNV and CDR2 is YYDKDF (reference sequence). The CDR3 is 15 residues long. CDR3 region: CATRAGTGNTGELFF.

The V gene is TRBV20-1, the J gene TRBJ1-4; the D call from TCRdb, TRBD1, cannot be confirmed without DNA. This CDR3 region has 15 residues. Germline values: CDR1 DFQATT, CDR2 SNEGSKA (reference sequence). CDR3 amino acids: CSAQPRGAGDEKLFF.

This chain joins TRBV6-2 or TRBV6-3 and TRBJ2-1; TCRdb names TRBD2, which stays unverified in the absence of DNA. In germline, CDR1 is MNHEY, CDR2 SVGEGT. This CDR3 comprises 17 residues. The CDR3 sequence is CASSYILGGGASNEQFF.

The rearrangement uses TRBV30 and TRBJ1-4. Germline CDR1 and CDR2: GTSNPN and SVGIG (reference sequence). This CDR3 has 11 residues. The CDR3 reads CAWMENEKLFF.

V usage is TRBV29-1 and J usage is TRBJ2-5; TCRdb outputs TRBD2, but without DNA this stays unchecked. The CDR3 consists of 11 residues. Germline CDR1 is SQVTM and CDR2 is ANQGSEA. CDR3 protein: CSGEHQETQYF.

J is TRBJ1-5 and V is TRBV5-6; absent DNA, TCRdb's TRBD1 call cannot be checked. The CDR3 has 16 residues. CDR1 is SGHDT, CDR2 YYEEEE, per germline. The CDR3 sequence is CASSTRGRYSNQPQHF.

The chain uses TRBV5-1 and TRBJ2-1; TCRdb selects TRBD1, and the lack of DNA leaves this call unchecked. Germline V gene sequence: CDR1 SGHRS, CDR2 YFSETQ. This CDR3 is built from 16 residues. CDR3: CASSAPRDRGLREQFF. Filled out from reference TRBV5-1 and TRBJ2-1, the complete variable domain reads KAGVTQTPRYLIKTRGQQVTLSCSPISGHRSVSWYQQTPGQGLQFLFEYFSETQRNKGNFPGRFSGRQFSNSRSEMNVSTLELGDSALYLCASSAPRDRGLREQFFGPGTRLTVL.

CDR3 sequence reads: CASSSGMGEQFF. This chain links TRBV7-9 with TRBJ2-1. The CDR3 runs to 12 residues. Germline V gene sequence: CDR1 SEHNR, CDR2 FQNEAQ (reference sequence).

The chain recombines TRBV10-3 with TRBJ2-5; TCRdb lists TRBD1, though no DNA is available to test this call. This CDR3 region has 13 residues. The germline gives CDR1 ENHRY, CDR2 SYGVKD. The chain's CDR3 is CAIRGQFQETQYF.

J is TRBJ2-1 and V is TRBV19. Germline V gene data show CDR1 as LNHDA and CDR2 as SQIVND (reference sequence). The CDR3 runs to 14 residues. The CDR3 sequence is CASIGRASYNEQFF.

V usage is TRBV5-1 and J usage is TRBJ1-5. The CDR3 spans 14 residues. Germline V gene sequence: CDR1 SGHRS, CDR2 YFSETQ. The CDR3 sequence: CASSHTTDNQPQHF.

The CDR3 reads CSVGWGTDTQYF. This sequence joins TRBV29-1 and TRBJ2-3. Per germline, CDR1 SQVTM and CDR2 ANQGSEA. CDR3 length: 12 amino acids.

The gene calls are TRBV27 and TRBJ2-6; as DNA is missing, the TRBD1 call by TCRdb cannot be tested. CDR1 and CDR2 from the germline V gene are MNHEY and SMNVEV (reference sequence). CDR3 length: 18 amino acids. CDR3 protein: CASRLTHRGPSGANVLTF.

The genes are TRBV6-5 and TRBJ1-1; the TCRdb call, TRBD1, lacks DNA for checking. The CDR3 loop spans 15 amino acids. Germline V lookup: CDR1 MNHEY, CDR2 SVGAGI. The CDR3 sequence is CASSYAKGVEAEAFF.

V gene TRBV5-6 combines with J gene TRBJ1-5; TCRdb selects TRBD1, and the lack of DNA leaves this call unchecked. Germline CDR1 SGHDT, CDR2 YYEEEE. The CDR3 has 16 amino acids. The CDR3 protein is CASSLNYRGSNQPQHF.